This T cell receptor beta chain appears in the sequencing data of a study of cytotoxic CD8 clonotypes in ibrutinib-treated CLL. Profiling relied on immunoSEQ multiplex PCR, and the TCRdb table lists in-frame clones only, not all of them. The sample lists hundreds of thousands of clones; 70% were seen once. The CDR3 spans 14 residues. CDR1 and CDR2 from the germline V gene are MNHEY and SVGAGI. V dropped 0 bases and J dropped 5 bases, with 8 bases sitting between them. Broader study findings: Sampling schedules were unmatched across sustained-remission and progressing patients.

Turning to this clone: Its target is unknown.

The clonotype was recovered from a human donor with chronic lymphocytic leukemia. Here the sequenced sample was PBMCs, taken after 24 months of ibrutinib treatment. This chain uses TRBV6-5 with TRBJ2-1; D gene unclear. The CDR3 bases are TGTGCCAGCAGTTACTCGCACGGAAACAATGAGCAGTTCTTC. This encodes CASSYSHGNNEQFF.